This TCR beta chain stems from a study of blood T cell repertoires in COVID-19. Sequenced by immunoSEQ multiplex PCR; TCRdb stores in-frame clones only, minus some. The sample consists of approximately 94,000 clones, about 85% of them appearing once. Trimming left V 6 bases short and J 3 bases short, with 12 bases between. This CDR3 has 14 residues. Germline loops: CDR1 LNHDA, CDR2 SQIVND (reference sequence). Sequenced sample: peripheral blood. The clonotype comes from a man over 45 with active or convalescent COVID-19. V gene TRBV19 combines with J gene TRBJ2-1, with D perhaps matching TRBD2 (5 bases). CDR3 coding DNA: TGTGCCAGTAGCGCCATTCGGGACTACAATGAGCAGTTCTTC. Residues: CASSAIRDYNEQFF.